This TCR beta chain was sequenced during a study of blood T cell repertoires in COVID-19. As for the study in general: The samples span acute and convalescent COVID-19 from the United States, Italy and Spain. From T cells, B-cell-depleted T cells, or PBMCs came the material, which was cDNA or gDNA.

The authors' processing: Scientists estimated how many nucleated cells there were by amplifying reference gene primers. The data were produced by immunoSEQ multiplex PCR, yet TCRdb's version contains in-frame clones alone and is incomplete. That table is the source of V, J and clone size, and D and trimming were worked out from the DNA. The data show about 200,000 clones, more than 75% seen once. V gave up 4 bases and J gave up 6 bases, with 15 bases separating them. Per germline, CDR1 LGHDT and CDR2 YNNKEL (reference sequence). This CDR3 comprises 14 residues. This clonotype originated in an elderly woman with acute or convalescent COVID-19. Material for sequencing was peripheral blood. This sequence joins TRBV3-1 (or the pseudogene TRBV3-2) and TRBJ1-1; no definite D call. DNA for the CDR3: TGTGCCAGCAGCCCCCGAGGGAGTAATTCTGAAGCTTTCTTT. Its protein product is CASSPRGSNSEAFF.